This T cell receptor (beta chain) was sequenced during a study of shared clonotypes between healthy human individuals. Donors were healthy HIV-negative adults without recent acute infections or vaccinations. Study outcomes and limitations: Blood was the sole source, and tissue repertoires probably differ.

At the deep level, the assay was run. Every immunoSEQ plate was one replicate of a subset's evenly spread DNA. TCRdb's copy holds only in-frame clones and misses some; the assay was immunoSEQ multiplex PCR. There are around 500,000 clones in the sample; 79% occur only once, and roughly 13% lies in the top ten. With regard to this clone: The antigen is unknown.

Material: PBMCs. The TCR was taken from a woman aged 40 to 50 in good health. Some clones in this sample may be carry-over from other donors' samples.

CDR3 DNA sequence: TGTGCCAGCATCGGGGCTAGGAGCTCCTACAATGAGCAGTTCTTC. Translating it yields CASIGARSSYNEQFF. The chain couples TRBV28 to TRBJ2-1; the D gene could be TRBD1 or TRBD2 (5 bases each). Germline lookup yields CDR1 MDHEN and CDR2 SYDVKM. The V end lost 7 bases, the J end lost 0 bases, and 13 bases lay between the germline ends. This CDR3 spans 15 amino acids.